A single sample is the source of the 25 T cell receptor beta chains below, sequenced in a study of T-cell reconstitution after alpha-beta-depleted transplantation in children. The TCRbeta library was prepared with unique molecular identifiers. TCRdb called the PCR reads again in MiXCR, with one record for every CDR3 protein. The sample includes under 150,000 distinct CDR3 sequences, about 9.6% of them seen just once. The sample in question was PBMCs, mostly from graft donor cells, obtained 180 days after TCRalphabeta/CD19-depleted stem cell transplant. These receptors all stem from a girl less than two years old who had a stem cell transplant for combined immunodeficiency, so the T cells may come from the graft donor.

This clonotype was recorded a few times. The chain has TRBV20-1 and TRBJ2-1; 8 bases map to TRBD2. With V trimmed by 1 base and J by 7 bases, 3 bases remained unmatched. The CDR3 extends over 13 amino acids. Germline CDR1 is DFQATT and CDR2 is SNEGSKA (reference sequence). CDR3 residues: CSARGREENEQFF. In DNA form, the CDR3 reads TGCAGTGCTAGAGGGCGGGAGGAGAATGAGCAGTTCTTC.

This rearrangement joins TRBV20-1 to TRBJ2-5; 9 bases map to TRBD1. Per the germline V gene, CDR1 is DFQATT and CDR2 is SNEGSKA (reference sequence). The CDR3 runs 12 residues. The V segment lost 5 bases and the J segment 4 bases; nucleotides outside the gene matches: 2. The CDR3 DNA reads TGCAGTGCTTTGACAGGGGGAGAGACCCAGTACTTC. Translated, it gives CSALTGGETQYF.

This clonotype was seen a handful of times. This chain connects TRBV4-3 to TRBJ2-3, with 10 bases identical to TRBD2. Germline CDR1 and CDR2: LGHNA and YSLEER. The CDR3 is made up of 18 amino acids. The V and J ends lost 2 bases and 0 bases, in that order; junction bases with no gene match: 8. In DNA, the CDR3 is TGCGCCAGCAGCCAATCCCATGGACTAGCGGCTAGCACAGATACGCAGTATTTT. It encodes CASSQSHGLAASTDTQYF.

This clonotype has a handful of counts. The rearrangement uses TRBV6-5 and TRBJ2-7; D ambiguous. Germline V gives CDR1 MNHEY, CDR2 SVGAGI. V was shortened by 4 bases and J by 3 bases, with 7 bases between the two germline ends. CDR3 length: 12 amino acids. CDR3: CASSSWSYEQYF. The CDR3 bases are TGTGCCAGCAGTTCCTGGAGCTACGAGCAGTACTTC.

In its sample, this clonotype was seen a few times. The rearrangement uses TRBV4-3 and TRBJ2-1; 10 bases line up with TRBD2. CDR3 length: 16 amino acids. Per germline, CDR1 LGHNA and CDR2 YSLEER. V gave up 0 bases and J gave up 6 bases; unmatched junction bases: 5. CDR3 sequence (DNA): TGCGCCAGCAGCCAAGATGGCCTAGCGGGAGCCAATGAGCAGTTCTTC. This sequence encodes CASSQDGLAGANEQFF.

This chain connects TRBV20-1 to TRBJ2-1; TRBD2 matches 9 bases. V dropped 2 bases and J dropped 7; count of bases not matched to a gene: 6. The germline CDR1 and CDR2 sequences are DFQATT and SNEGSKA (reference sequence). The CDR3 is 14 residues long. This CDR3 reads CSARWLAGENEQFF. CDR3 coding DNA: TGCAGTGCTAGATGGTTAGCGGGAGAGAATGAGCAGTTCTTC.

The CDR3 loop is CSARDPWREGPGNEQFF. As DNA, the CDR3 is TGCAGTGCTAGAGATCCCTGGCGGGAGGGCCCAGGGAATGAGCAGTTCTTC. This chain connects TRBV20-1 to TRBJ2-1; TRBD2 agrees at 9 bases. This CDR3 comprises 17 residues. V trimming: 0 bases; J trimming: 7 bases; junction bases outside the gene matches: 13. Germline-derived CDR1 and CDR2 are DFQATT and SNEGSKA (reference sequence).

This clonotype came up many times. The chain couples TRBV5-5 to TRBJ2-5, with TRBD1 matching over 7 bases. The length of the CDR3 is 13 residues. The V gene's germline CDR1 is SGHKS and CDR2 YYEKEE (reference sequence). J was trimmed by 5 bases and V by 4 bases; bases with no gene match: 5. The CDR3 DNA reads as TGTGCCAGCAGCCTGGGACAGCCCGAGACCCAGTACTTC. The encoded protein is CASSLGQPETQYF.

This clonotype has at least ten counts. The rearrangement links TRBV20-1 to TRBJ2-1, with 11 positions matching TRBD2. Per the germline V gene, CDR1 is DFQATT and CDR2 is SNEGSKA (reference sequence). Trimming cost V 4 bases and J 0 bases; bases outside gene matches: 8. This CDR3 comprises 17 residues. The CDR3 sequence is CSANGLAGGSSYNEQFF. In DNA form, the CDR3 reads TGCAGTGCTAACGGGTTAGCGGGGGGGAGCTCCTACAATGAGCAGTTCTTC.

DNA for the CDR3: TGTGCCATCAGGGGGACAGGTGGCTCCACCGGGGAGCTGTTTTTT. This codes for CAIRGTGGSTGELFF. V usage is TRBV10-3 and J usage is TRBJ2-2, with 8 positions matching TRBD1. The CDR3 has 15 residues. Germline V gene sequence: CDR1 ENHRY, CDR2 SYGVKD. V gave up 6 bases and J gave up 4 bases; unmatched junction bases: 7.

The table lists this clonotype with a few counts. The chain employs TRBV11-2 and TRBJ2-1; tentatively, D is TRBD2 (7 bases). The CDR3 sequence is 18 residues long. Germline-derived CDR1 and CDR2 are SGHAT and FQNNGV. V lost 4 bases to trimming and J lost 6 bases, with 25 bases between them. Here the CDR3 DNA reads TGTGCCAGCAGCTCCTTTCGGAAGGGGGGGGATCAAATCAATGAGCAGTTCTTC. This gives the protein CASSSFRKGGDQINEQFF.

The chain employs TRBV7-2 and TRBJ1-3; D gene ambiguous. V lost 5 bases, J lost 4 bases, and 9 bases lay in between. The germline V gene has CDR1 SGHTA and CDR2 FQGNSA. The CDR3 loop spans 13 amino acids. CDR3 loop: CASSVEEGNTIYF. DNA for the CDR3: TGTGCCAGCAGCGTCGAGGAGGGAAACACCATATATTTT. Full variable domain (missing parts from reference TRBV7-2 and TRBJ1-3): GAGVSQSPSNKVTEKGKDVELRCDPISGHTALYWYRQSLGQGLEFLIYFQGNSAPDKSGLPSDRFSAERTGGSVSTLTIQRTQQEDSAVYLCASSVEEGNTIYFGEGSWLTVV.

This clonotype was seen just once. Germline is not matched at one junction end, which may reflect a read error. The chain recombines TRBV3-1 with TRBJ2-7; 8 bases are shared with TRBD2. The germline CDR1 and CDR2 sequences are LGHDT and YNNKEL (reference sequence). The CDR3 is 15 amino acids. The CDR3 spells CASCQGLAAVYEQYF. CDR3 coding DNA: TGTGCCAGCTGCCAAGGACTAGCAGCGGTCTACGAGCAGTACTTC.

The rearrangement joins TRBV6-5 to TRBJ1-6; tentative D call: TRBD1 (5 bases). The CDR3 runs 16 residues. With 2 bases removed from V and 8 bases from J, the gap between germline ends came to 16 bases. Germline CDR1 MNHEY, CDR2 SVGAGI. CDR3 nucleotides: TGTGCCAGCAGTTACCGGGGGATAGTTGGGGATTCACCCCTCCACTTT. Translation gives CASSYRGIVGDSPLHF.

In this sample, this clonotype turned up a few times. This chain connects TRBV2 to TRBJ2-3; either TRBD1 or TRBD2 may fit D (7 bases each). This CDR3 spans 14 amino acids. Between the trimmed V and J ends, which lost 3 bases and 4 bases, there was a span of 11 bases. Per germline, CDR1 SNHLY and CDR2 FYNNEI. The CDR3 protein is CASSDRGGSDTQYF. The CDR3 DNA follows: TGTGCCAGCAGTGACAGGGGGGGTTCAGATACGCAGTATTTT.

This sequence joins TRBV30 and TRBJ2-3, with 10 bases aligning to TRBD2. The CDR3 is made up of 15 amino acids. V lost 3 bases, J lost 3 bases, and 6 bases stayed unmatched. In germline, CDR1 is GTSNPN, CDR2 SVGIG (reference sequence). The chain's CDR3 is CAWSLLAGATDTQYF. As DNA, the CDR3 is TGTGCCTGGAGCCTCCTAGCGGGGGCAACAGATACGCAGTATTTT.

The chain employs TRBV5-1 and TRBJ2-7, with D perhaps TRBD1 (6 bases). The CDR3 contains 13 residues. V lost 2 bases to trimming and J lost 2 bases, with 8 bases between them. Germline CDR1 is SGHRS and CDR2 is YFSETQ. This CDR3 is CASSLYRAYEQYF. CDR3 in DNA: TGCGCCAGCAGCTTATACAGGGCCTACGAGCAGTACTTC.

The chain employs TRBV29-1 and TRBJ2-7; TRBD1 matches at 10 bases. The germline CDR1 and CDR2 sequences are SQVTM and ANQGSEA. Trimming removed 5 bases from V and 4 bases from J; junction bases left unmatched: 8. The CDR3 consists of 14 residues. CDR3 bases: TGCAGCGTTAGGACAGGGGGTATGCCTTACGAGCAGTACTTC. Translating it yields CSVRTGGMPYEQYF.

The CDR3 sequence: CASSYGGAGAGELFF. DNA for the CDR3: TGTGCCAGCAGTTACGGGGGGGCGGGGGCCGGGGAGCTGTTTTTT. This rearrangement joins TRBV6-5 to TRBJ2-2; D might be TRBD2 (7 bases). This CDR3 region has 15 residues. CDR1 and CDR2 from the germline V gene are MNHEY and SVGAGI. V shed 2 bases and J shed 6 bases, with 13 bases lying between them.

The chain carries TRBV4-3 and TRBJ1-1; D is unresolved. This CDR3 comprises 15 residues. The germline CDR1 and CDR2 sequences are LGHNA and YSLEER. V lost 0 bases to trimming and J lost 3 bases, with 11 bases between them. CDR3 coding DNA: TGCGCCAGCAGCCAAGATCGACGGGGTGACACTGAAGCTTTCTTT. This gives the protein CASSQDRRGDTEAFF.

The table lists this clonotype with a few counts. The genes are TRBV20-1 and TRBJ1-4; 7 bases are a match to TRBD1. V lost 6 bases to trimming and J lost 7 bases; unmatched junction nucleotides: 20. This CDR3 region has 17 residues. Germline V gives CDR1 DFQATT, CDR2 SNEGSKA (reference sequence). CDR3 residues: CSAEKAHRTGRIEKLFF. The CDR3 DNA reads as TGCAGTGCAGAGAAGGCTCACCGGACAGGTCGCATTGAAAAACTGTTTTTT.

In this sample, this clonotype turned up a few times. V gene TRBV12-3 or TRBV12-4 combines with J gene TRBJ2-3; 7 bases match TRBD2. This CDR3 has 14 amino acids. V gave up 5 bases and J gave up 3 bases; unmatched junction bases: 5. This CDR3 reads CASSRGDRTDTQYF. The CDR3 DNA sequence: TGTGCCAGCAGTCGGGGGGACCGTACAGATACGCAGTATTTT.

The table lists this clonotype with a few counts. V gene TRBV5-6 combines with J gene TRBJ1-2; D not resolved. V was trimmed by 0 bases and J by 5 bases, leaving 8 bases between them. The CDR3 consists of 13 residues. Germline CDR1 and CDR2: SGHDT and YYEEEE. This CDR3 is CASSLVSAYGYTF. The CDR3 nucleotides read TGTGCCAGCAGCTTGGTTTCAGCTTATGGCTACACCTTC.

Note on this clonotype: No conserved phenylalanine or tryptophan ends this CDR3, so it is likely a read error. The CDR3 nucleotides are TGTGCCAGCAACCCTACCGGACTGTGGGAGACCCAGTACCTC. Translated: CASNPTGLWETQYL. The chain couples TRBV3-1 to TRBJ2-5, with D possibly matching TRBD2 (5 bases). Germline V lookup: CDR1 LGHDT, CDR2 YNNKEL (reference sequence). V was pared by 7 bases and J by 5 bases, with 17 bases between. This CDR3 contains 14 residues.

This clonotype was detected a few times. The V and J genes are TRBV7-4 and TRBJ1-2, with D possibly being TRBD1 (6 bases). This CDR3 contains 15 residues. From germline, CDR1 is SGHVT and CDR2 SQSDAQ. The V end was cut by 5 bases, the J end by 4 bases, with 17 bases between. Here the CDR3 DNA reads TGTGCCAGCAGCCATCCGACAGGCTCCATCTATGGCTACACCTTC. Its translation is CASSHPTGSIYGYTF.